This T cell receptor (beta chain) was sequenced during a study of T cell responses to AZD1222 COVID-19 vaccine. Findings of the study overall: Clonal diversity was possibly underestimated, and the donors were mostly white British, with more females.

The method was immunoSEQ multiplex PCR; TCRdb's version includes in-frame clones alone and lacks a portion of them. The sample lists about 160,000 clones, 92% seen once, with more than 1% in the top ten. A remark on this clone: Antigen: not known.

Germline V gene lookup returns CDR1 SGDLS and CDR2 YYNGEE. The CDR3 is made up of 17 amino acids. V was shortened by 1 base and J by 0 bases, with 13 bases between the two germline ends. Sequenced here: peripheral blood, sampled 28 days after the second AZD1222 dose. The J gene is TRBJ2-2, the V gene TRBV9; D is undetermined. This receptor was identified in an adult who received the AZD1222 COVID-19 vaccine. The CDR3 DNA is TGTGCCAGCAGCGTACATCACAGAGTACCGAACACCGGGGAGCTGTTTTTT. Its protein is CASSVHHRVPNTGELFF.